The 28 T cell receptor beta chains below were found in one sample sequenced in a study of T cell responses to AZD1222 COVID-19 vaccine. TCRdb's table, derived via immunoSEQ multiplex PCR, lists solely in-frame clones and lacks some. Here the sample spans almost 65,000 clones, 84% being singletons. Specimen: peripheral blood, collected on day 0 of AZD1222 vaccination. The receptor set was obtained from an adult in good health.

The chain carries TRBV18 and TRBJ2-7; D is unclear. Between the trimmed V and J ends, which lost 1 base and 5 bases, there was a span of 9 bases. Germline CDR1 is KGHSH and CDR2 is LQKENI. CDR3 length equals 13 residues. The CDR3 loop reads CASSPRLVDEQYF. The CDR3 DNA is TGTGCCAGCTCACCACGGTTGGTAGACGAGCAGTACTTC.

This clone was counted ten times or more. The rearrangement links TRBV12-5 to TRBJ1-5; D is ambiguous. Germline assignment: CDR1 LGHNT and CDR2 FRNRAP. CDR3 length: 18 residues. The germline V and J ends were trimmed by 0 bases and 1 base, with 16 bases remaining between them. This CDR3 is CASGLVVGNGKSNQPQHF. CDR3 DNA sequence: TGTGCTAGTGGTTTGGTAGTGGGAAATGGTAAGAGCAATCAGCCCCAGCATTTT.

A few counts support this clone. V and J are TRBV5-1 and TRBJ1-6, with 8 nucleotides matching TRBD1. CDR1 is SGHRS, CDR2 YFSETQ, per germline. The CDR3 has 14 residues. With V trimmed by 1 base and J by 8 bases, 2 bases remained unmatched. This CDR3 reads CASSLQGADSPLHF. The CDR3 nucleotides read TGCGCCAGCAGCTTGCAGGGGGCTGATTCACCCCTCCACTTT.

This chain links TRBV21-1 with TRBJ1-4. TRBV21-1 is a pseudogene segment. The length of the CDR3 is 11 residues. DNA for the CDR3: TGTGCCACCCGACCCGGGGAAAAACTGTTTTTT. Translated, it gives CATRPGEKLFF.

The chain joins TRBV5-1 to TRBJ1-4, with 7 bases aligning to TRBD1. V dropped 4 bases and J dropped 4; count of bases not matched to a gene: 4. This CDR3 contains 14 residues. Germline V gene lookup returns CDR1 SGHRS and CDR2 YFSETQ. In nucleotides, the CDR3 is TGCGCCAGCAGCCTTCAGGGGGATAATGAAAAACTGTTTTTT. Residues: CASSLQGDNEKLFF. The entire variable domain, with the rest obtained from reference TRBV5-1 and TRBJ1-4, is as follows: KAGVTQTPRYLIKTRGQQVTLSCSPISGHRSVSWYQQTPGQGLQFLFEYFSETQRNKGNFPGRFSGRQFSNSRSEMNVSTLELGDSALYLCASSLQGDNEKLFFGSGTQLSVL.

A few counts support this clone. The chain carries TRBV14 and TRBJ2-1, with D maybe TRBD1 (5 bases). Germline CDR1 and CDR2: SGHDN and FVKESK. Trimming took off 1 base at V and 5 bases at J, with 9 bases between the two ends. The CDR3 has 14 amino acids. The CDR3 protein is CASSQVFRDNEQFF. The CDR3 bases are TGTGCCAGCAGCCAAGTGTTCAGGGACAATGAGCAGTTCTTC.

In its sample, this clone was seen once. In nucleotides, the CDR3 is TGTGCCAGCAGCTCTTGGTCGAACACTGAAGCTTTCTTT. It translates to CASSSWSNTEAFF. The chain joins TRBV2 to TRBJ1-1; no firm D call. V lost 6 bases and J lost 1, with 9 bases in between. The CDR3 runs to 13 residues. In germline, CDR1 is SNHLY, CDR2 FYNNEI.

On this clone itself: A junction end diverges from the germline sequence, so it may reflect a read error. The V gene is TRBV5-1, the J gene TRBJ1-2; D possibly corresponds to TRBD1 (5 bases). This CDR3 region has 13 residues. Looked up from germline, CDR1 is SGHRS and CDR2 is YFSETQ. The CDR3 loop is CASAPDRIYGCTF. For the CDR3, the DNA is TGCGCCAGCGCCCCCGACAGAATCTATGGCTGCACCTTC.

There are a few counts of this clone. V gene TRBV5-1 combines with J gene TRBJ1-4; D uncertain. Germline assignment: CDR1 SGHRS and CDR2 YFSETQ. Trimming stripped 2 bases from V and 4 bases from J, with 9 bases between. The CDR3 runs to 14 residues. The CDR3 reads CASSFELLNEKLFF. The DNA for the CDR3 is TGCGCCAGCAGCTTCGAACTGCTTAATGAAAAACTGTTTTTT. The complete variable domain, with remaining parts taken from reference TRBV5-1 and TRBJ1-4, reads KAGVTQTPRYLIKTRGQQVTLSCSPISGHRSVSWYQQTPGQGLQFLFEYFSETQRNKGNFPGRFSGRQFSNSRSEMNVSTLELGDSALYLCASSFELLNEKLFFGSGTQLSVL.

The rearrangement links TRBV6-6 to TRBJ1-6; D gene unclear. V lost 7 bases, J lost 5 bases, and 12 bases lay in between. This CDR3 spans 14 amino acids. CDR1 and CDR2 (germline): MNHNY, SVGAGI (reference sequence). CDR3 amino acids: CASTPDGNNSPLHF. CDR3 coding DNA: TGTGCCAGCACCCCGGACGGAAATAATTCACCCCTCCACTTT.

CDR3 in amino acids: CASSLSGRNTIYF. The CDR3 DNA follows: TGTGCCAGCAGTTTAAGCGGGAGAAACACCATATATTTT. The chain combines TRBV12-3 or TRBV12-4 with TRBJ1-3; D is unresolved. Trimming removed 2 bases at V and 5 bases at J, with 7 bases between. The CDR3 is 13 amino acids.

The chain joins TRBV5-6 to TRBJ2-3; no clear D. The CDR3 sequence is 11 residues long. Trimming removed 4 bases at V and 9 bases at J, with 9 bases between. Germline CDR1 SGHDT, CDR2 YYEEEE. The CDR3: CASSLTSTQYF. CDR3 sequence (DNA): TGTGCCAGCAGCCTTACGTCCACGCAGTATTTT.

The table lists this clone with a few counts. The rearrangement uses TRBV5-1 and TRBJ2-1, with D maybe TRBD1 (6 bases). Per germline, CDR1 SGHRS and CDR2 YFSETQ. The ends were cut back, 0 bases at V and 3 bases at J, with 13 bases in the middle. The CDR3 sequence is 16 residues long. The chain's CDR3 is CASSLVGTSGYNEQFF. The DNA for the CDR3 is TGCGCCAGCAGCTTGGTGGGGACAAGCGGCTACAATGAGCAGTTCTTC.

This chain connects TRBV27 to TRBJ1-6, with D perhaps matching TRBD1 (6 bases). The CDR3 contains 15 residues. CDR1 is MNHEY, CDR2 SMNVEV, per germline (reference sequence). V gave up 2 bases and J gave up 11 bases, with 16 bases separating them. This chain's CDR3 is CASSLESTGNPPLHF. CDR3 DNA: TGTGCCAGCAGTTTAGAGAGCACAGGGAATCCACCCCTCCACTTT.

The V and J genes are TRBV30 and TRBJ2-5; no firm D call. Germline CDR1 reads GTSNPN; CDR2 reads SVGIG (reference sequence). Trimming took 4 bases from V and 4 from J, leaving 10 bases between them. This CDR3 is built from 12 residues. In DNA, the CDR3 is TGTGCCTGGATCCCGCAGGTAGAGACCCAGTACTTC. As protein: CAWIPQVETQYF.

This chain joins TRBV5-4 and TRBJ2-1; 10 nucleotides align to TRBD1. V lost 0 bases to trimming and J lost 8 bases; unmatched junction nucleotides: 5. CDR1 is SGHNT, CDR2 YYREEE, per germline (reference sequence). There are 15 residues in the CDR3. CDR3 sequence (DNA): TGTGCCAGCAGCTTGGGGACAGGGGGTCCCGATGAGCAGTTCTTC. This encodes CASSLGTGGPDEQFF.

This sequence joins TRBV5-1 and TRBJ2-7, with no clear D. V was cut by 4 bases and J by 3 bases, with 8 bases left in between. The CDR3 is 12 residues long. In germline, CDR1 is SGHRS, CDR2 YFSETQ. The DNA of the CDR3 is TGCGCCAGCAGCCGCGGCAACTACGAGCAGTACTTC. Protein: CASSRGNYEQYF.

J is TRBJ1-1 and V is TRBV4-2; 7 bases are a match to TRBD1. The CDR3 covers 18 residues. The V gene's germline CDR1 is LGHNA and CDR2 YNFKEQ. The ends lost 0 bases at V and 0 bases at J; junction bases unmatched: 10. The CDR3 nucleotides read TGTGCCAGCAGCCAAGATCCCGGCAGGGGGATGATGAACACTGAAGCTTTCTTT. It yields the protein CASSQDPGRGMMNTEAFF.

The chain carries TRBV3-1 (or the pseudogene TRBV3-2) and TRBJ1-3, with a possible D match to TRBD1 (5 bases). This CDR3 is built from 17 residues. Between the trimmed V and J ends, which lost 3 bases and 0 bases, there was a span of 15 bases. Germline loops: CDR1 LGHDT, CDR2 YNNKEL (reference sequence). The CDR3 nucleotides read TGTGCCAGCAGCCAGGTGCTACAGGCCAGCTCTGGAAACACCATATATTTT. Its protein product is CASSQVLQASSGNTIYF.

This clone was counted once. J is TRBJ2-7 and V is TRBV6-6, with D possibly being TRBD2 (6 bases). The CDR3 has 17 amino acids. In germline, CDR1 is MNHNY, CDR2 SVGAGI (reference sequence). Deletions cut 5 bases from V and 0 bases from J, with 20 bases between. CDR3 residues: CASSPHPRDGSSYEQYF. The CDR3 nucleotides are TGTGCCAGCAGTCCTCACCCCCGGGACGGGAGCTCCTACGAGCAGTACTTC.

This rearrangement joins TRBV25-1 to TRBJ2-2; 8 bases agree with TRBD2. V gave up 3 bases and J gave up 1 base; unmatched junction bases: 10. CDR3 size: 18 residues. Germline CDR1 reads MGHDK; CDR2 reads SYGVNS. CDR3 in amino acids: CASSELGGLAGNTGELFF. As DNA, the CDR3 is TGTGCCAGCAGTGAGCTAGGGGGGCTAGCGGGGAACACCGGGGAGCTGTTTTTT.

This chain joins TRBV5-6 and TRBJ1-1, with D tentatively TRBD1 (6 bases). The germline gives CDR1 SGHDT, CDR2 YYEEEE. Trimming left V 2 bases short and J 0 bases short, with 14 bases between. This CDR3 is built from 16 residues. The CDR3 nucleotides read TGTGCCAGCAGCTTCCGGGACACTCACATGAACACTGAAGCTTTCTTT. Translating it yields CASSFRDTHMNTEAFF. Looking up the rest from reference TRBV5-6 and TRBJ1-1 gives the full variable domain: DAGVTQSPTHLIKTRGQQVTLRCSPKSGHDTVSWYQQALGQGPQFIFQYYEEEERQRGNFPDRFSGHQFPNYSSELNVNALLLGDSALYLCASSFRDTHMNTEAFFGQGTRLTVV.

The table lists this clone with a count of one. The rearrangement joins TRBV4-1 to TRBJ1-4; D may be TRBD1 (5 bases). V was pared by 1 base and J by 0 bases, with 9 bases between. CDR3 length: 16 residues. Germline CDR1 and CDR2: MGHRA and YSYEKL. The CDR3 DNA sequence: TGCGCCAGCAGCCAAGTGCAGGGACCAACTAATGAAAAACTGTTTTTT. Translating gives CASSQVQGPTNEKLFF.

This chain links TRBV24-1 with TRBJ2-2; TRBD1 is a possible D gene (6 bases). This CDR3 region has 16 residues. CDR1 is KGHDR and CDR2 is SFDVKD in the germline V gene. Trimming took off 4 bases at V and 0 bases at J, with 11 bases between the two ends. CDR3 bases: TGTGCCACCAGTGACACGACAGGAACGAACACCGGGGAGCTGTTTTTT. Its protein is CATSDTTGTNTGELFF.

The V gene is TRBV4-2, the J gene TRBJ2-5; D unresolved. The ends were cut back, 0 bases at V and 5 bases at J, with 10 bases in the middle. The germline V gene has CDR1 LGHNA and CDR2 YNFKEQ. The CDR3 consists of 14 residues. CDR3 sequence: CASSQEPSTETQYF. CDR3 DNA: TGTGCCAGCAGCCAAGAGCCCAGCACGGAGACCCAGTACTTC.

By sample share, this clone is medium-sized (0.01 to 0.1%). The rearrangement joins TRBV5-6 to TRBJ1-6; D might be TRBD1 (5 bases). The V end was cut by 4 bases, the J end by 14 bases, with 16 bases between. The germline V gene encodes CDR1 SGHDT and CDR2 YYEEEE. The CDR3 length is 13 residues. Written as DNA, the CDR3 is TGTGCCAGCAGCGCCGGGACCCCGTATACCCTCCACTTT. Translated: CASSAGTPYTLHF.

This rearrangement joins TRBV6-5 to TRBJ2-7; no firm D call. Germline V gene data show CDR1 as MNHEY and CDR2 as SVGAGI. The CDR3 is made up of 12 amino acids. Trimming removed 6 bases at V and 3 bases at J, with 9 bases between. CDR3 amino acids: CASRHNDYEQYF. The CDR3 DNA follows: TGTGCCAGCAGGCACAACGACTACGAGCAGTACTTC.

Notes on this clone: At the DNA level, this CDR3 is encoded by other sequences in the same sample as well. The rearrangement uses TRBV5-1 and TRBJ1-5; D is ambiguous. Between the trimmed V and J ends, which lost 0 bases and 0 bases, there was a span of 4 bases. This CDR3 is built from 14 residues. Germline V gene sequence: CDR1 SGHRS, CDR2 YFSETQ. CDR3: CASSLDGSNQPQHF. The CDR3 DNA is TGCGCCAGCAGCTTGGACGGTAGCAATCAGCCCCAGCATTTT.